One T cell receptor beta chain is described in this entry. The antigen is undetermined. The data stem from a study of T cell responses to AZD1222 COVID-19 vaccine. General study results and limits: Baseline serology detected seropositivity in only six AZD1222 recipients. Among the donors, most were white British and more were female, and clonal diversity was possibly underestimated.

Profiling relied on immunoSEQ multiplex PCR, and the TCRdb table lists in-frame clones only, not all of them. The data contain about 110,000 clones, approximately 88% of them singletons. V was clipped by 0 bases and J by 6 bases, with 11 bases between them. CDR3 length equals 14 residues. From germline, CDR1 is LNHDA and CDR2 SQIVND (reference sequence). The chain links TRBV19 to TRBJ1-1, with D uncertain. This receptor was identified in an adult in good health. Sequences were derived from peripheral blood, sampled on day 0 of MenACWY control vaccination. The CDR3 nucleotides read TGTGCCAGTAGTATAGATGGGAGGAGGCCTGAAGCTTTCTTT. Residues: CASSIDGRRPEAFF.